The entry that follows covers one T cell receptor beta chain sequence. Its target is unknown. The data are from a study of a mutant IDH1 vaccine in newly diagnosed glioma. The time point here: week 47, end of study. Topical imiquimod accompanied each vaccine dose, which consisted of 300 ug of mutant IDH1 20-mer peptide. Profiling relied on immunoSEQ multiplex PCR, and the TCRdb table lists in-frame clones only, not all of them. The table lists tens of thousands of clones, less than 75% of them singletons. This clonotype was obtained from a man aged 35 to 55 with glioma. Some clones in this sample may be carry-over from other donors' samples. The sequenced sample was peripheral blood mononuclear cells (PBMCs), obtained from a glioma patient whose treatment included an IDH1 peptide vaccine.

The CDR3, as DNA: TGCGCCAGCAGCCACCAGGACAGGGGACCCTACGAGCAGTACTTC. Translated: CASSHQDRGPYEQYF. The chain links TRBV4-1 to TRBJ2-7, with 9 bases aligning to TRBD1. The CDR3 covers 15 residues. V lost 3 bases and J lost 2; bases outside the gene matches: 5. Germline V lookup: CDR1 MGHRA, CDR2 YSYEKL.